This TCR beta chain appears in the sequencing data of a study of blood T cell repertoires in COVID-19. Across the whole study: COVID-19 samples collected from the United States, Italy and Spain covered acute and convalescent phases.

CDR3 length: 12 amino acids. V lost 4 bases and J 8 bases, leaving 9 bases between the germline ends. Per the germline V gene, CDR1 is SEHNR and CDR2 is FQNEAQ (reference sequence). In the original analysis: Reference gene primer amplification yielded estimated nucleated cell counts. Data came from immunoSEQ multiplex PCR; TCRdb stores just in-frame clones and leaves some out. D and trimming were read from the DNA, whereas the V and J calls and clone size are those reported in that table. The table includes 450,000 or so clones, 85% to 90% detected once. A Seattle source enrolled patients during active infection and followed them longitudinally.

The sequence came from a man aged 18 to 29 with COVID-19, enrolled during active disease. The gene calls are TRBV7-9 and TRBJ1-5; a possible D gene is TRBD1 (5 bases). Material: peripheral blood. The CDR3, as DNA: TGTGCCAGCAGCTCGGGGGGTGAGCCCCAGCATTTT. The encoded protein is CASSSGGEPQHF.